One T cell receptor beta chain is described in this entry. No antigen is known for it. V gave up 6 bases and J gave up 4 bases, with 9 bases separating them. The CDR3 has 12 residues. The V gene's germline CDR1 is LNHDA and CDR2 SQIVND (reference sequence). 13 Jbeta primers and 60 Vbeta primers were used for the PCR. Using immunoSEQ multiplex PCR, the repertoire was profiled, and TCRdb retains in-frame clones only, with some absent. This repertoire shows under 150,000 clones, over 70% found once; its top ten account for over 3%. This specimen belongs to a study of cytomegalovirus exposure and HLA in healthy donors. Study-wide points: It was 164 TCR beta chains that were listed as cytomegalovirus-associated. A missense variant in DCLRE1C was later tied to TCR beta V- and J-gene trimming. According to an earlier analysis, most TCR beta V segments yielded productive rearrangements about 87% or about 30% of the time.

Every donor was a healthy person donating bone marrow. The specimen sequenced was PBMCs. The rearrangement uses TRBV19 and TRBJ2-5; D uncertain. The sequence was obtained from a woman in her thirties or forties in good health and CMV-seronegative. CDR3 region: CASSKLGETQYF. The CDR3 region has the DNA TGTGCCAGTAGCAAACTTGGAGAGACCCAGTACTTC.